One and the same sample provided the 13 T cell receptor beta chains below, sequenced in a study of cytomegalovirus exposure and HLA in healthy donors (dated by TCRdb to about 2017). The library was prepared using the immunoSEQ multiplex PCR assay. For the multiplex PCR, a mixture combining 60 forward primers for TCR Vbeta segments and 13 reverse primers for TCR Jbeta segments was used. The immuneACCESS repertoire file appears here via TCRdb, limited to in-frame rearrangements. These files lack a portion of the clones; in checked studies, under half of the deficit traces to unresolved V genes, and the cause of the others is not known. The table for this sample records around 75,000 clones. The ten largest clonotypes hold about 13% of the sample. The sample consisted of PBMCs. These receptors were collected from a man aged 45 to 65 in good health and CMV-seropositive.

This chain uses TRBV9 with TRBJ2-1; D ambiguous. Deletions cut 0 bases from V and 4 bases from J, with 11 bases between. Germline CDR1 is SGDLS and CDR2 is YYNGEE. This CDR3 spans 15 amino acids. The CDR3 loop is CASSVEEISYNEQFF. The DNA for the CDR3 is TGTGCCAGCAGCGTAGAGGAGATAAGTTACAATGAGCAGTTCTTC.

J is TRBJ1-6 and V is TRBV7-9; D remains unclear. This CDR3 region has 15 residues. V was shortened by 5 bases and J by 7 bases, with 15 bases between the two germline ends. Germline V lookup: CDR1 SEHNR, CDR2 FQNEAQ (reference sequence). The CDR3: CASSTPPYANSPLHF. The CDR3 DNA is TGTGCCAGCAGCACGCCCCCCTATGCGAATTCACCCCTCCACTTT.

The chain employs TRBV7-9 and TRBJ1-1; D ambiguous. This CDR3 spans 15 amino acids. The V gene's germline CDR1 is SEHNR and CDR2 FQNEAQ (reference sequence). The ends were cut back, 6 bases at V and 0 bases at J, with 14 bases in the middle. The CDR3 region is CASRSQGGVNTEAFF. The CDR3 coding sequence is TGTGCCAGCAGATCCCAAGGAGGAGTGAACACTGAAGCTTTCTTT.

The chain joins TRBV4-1 to TRBJ2-5, with 9 bases matching TRBD2. Trimming at V came to 8 bases and at J to 1 base, leaving 2 bases not matched to a gene. The germline gives CDR1 MGHRA, CDR2 YSYEKL. The CDR3 runs 13 residues. The CDR3: CASAGGFQETQYF. The DNA of the CDR3 is TGCGCCAGCGCGGGGGGGTTCCAAGAGACCCAGTACTTC.

The chain joins TRBV21-1 to TRBJ1-2; the table calls TRBD1, which could not be checked here. TRBV21-1 is a documented pseudogene. The CDR3 spans 16 residues. CDR3 nucleotide sequence: TGTGCCAGCAGCAAATTGAGGACAGGGAGTAGGGGTGGCTACACCTTC. This encodes CASSKLRTGSRGGYTF.

This rearrangement joins TRBV9 to TRBJ1-4; tentative D call: TRBD1 (6 bases). V lost 2 bases and J lost 7, with 18 bases in between. Germline V lookup: CDR1 SGDLS, CDR2 YYNGEE. CDR3 size: 16 residues. The CDR3 loop is CASSVSSGGRPEKLFF. Written as DNA, the CDR3 is TGTGCCAGCAGCGTGTCTTCGGGGGGGCGTCCTGAAAAACTGTTTTTT.

The rearrangement joins TRBV6-5 to TRBJ1-2, with D possibly being TRBD1 (6 bases). The CDR3 extends over 14 amino acids. Looked up from germline, CDR1 is MNHEY and CDR2 is SVGAGI. Deletions cut 0 bases from V and 6 bases from J, with 11 bases between. The CDR3 region is CASSYSNRVNGYTF. The CDR3 DNA reads TGTGCCAGCAGTTACTCGAACAGGGTGAATGGCTACACCTTC.

The chain is built from TRBV2 and TRBJ2-3, with 8 bases lining up with TRBD2. This CDR3 has 17 amino acids. Germline CDR1 is SNHLY and CDR2 is FYNNEI. The V and J ends lost 8 bases and 0 bases, in that order; junction bases with no gene match: 13. CDR3 in DNA: TGTGCCAGCCCCCGTCGGGGGGGCAGAGATAGCACAGATACGCAGTATTTT. The encoded protein is CASPRRGGRDSTDTQYF.

V gene TRBV7-8 combines with J gene TRBJ1-2; D unclear. V was cut by 1 base and J by 8 bases, with 14 bases left in between. The CDR3 loop spans 14 amino acids. Per germline, CDR1 SGHVS and CDR2 FQNEAQ. The CDR3 DNA reads TGTGCCAGCAGCTTAGAGCCGGGATCTTTAGGCTACACCTTC. It specifies CASSLEPGSLGYTF.

The rearrangement joins TRBV10-3 to TRBJ2-2; TRBD2 is a possible D gene (7 bases). This CDR3 has 17 amino acids. V gave up 0 bases and J gave up 7 bases, with 18 bases separating them. The germline V gene has CDR1 ENHRY and CDR2 SYGVKD. CDR3 protein: CAISESTRGGGSGELFF. The CDR3 nucleotides are TGTGCCATCAGTGAGTCGACAAGGGGCGGGGGCAGCGGGGAGCTGTTTTTT.

This chain's CDR3 is CASSDGTGYTEAFF. CDR3 nucleotide sequence: TGTGCCAGCAGTGACGGCACGGGATACACTGAAGCTTTCTTT. The V gene is TRBV6-4, the J gene TRBJ1-1; D uncertain. This CDR3 contains 14 residues. V was pared by 2 bases and J by 3 bases, with 10 bases between. Germline V gene sequence: CDR1 MRHNA, CDR2 SNTAGT.

The V and J genes are TRBV6-1 and TRBJ2-7; D call uncertain. Germline-derived CDR1 and CDR2 are MNHNS and SASEGT. This CDR3 contains 11 residues. V was cut by 6 bases and J by 5 bases, with 8 bases left in between. The CDR3 DNA reads TGTGCCAGCAGGGAGAACCACGAGCAGTACGTC. It codes for CASRENHEQYV.

The CDR3: CASSPRGDRGNEKLFF. The CDR3 coding sequence is TGTGCCAGTAGTCCACGGGGGGACAGGGGGAATGAAAAACTGTTTTTT. J is TRBJ1-4 and V is TRBV19; 11 bases fit TRBD1. This CDR3 contains 16 residues. CDR1 is LNHDA, CDR2 SQIVND, per germline (reference sequence). The V gene end was trimmed by 5 bases and the J gene end by 5 bases; junction bases not matched to a gene: 7.